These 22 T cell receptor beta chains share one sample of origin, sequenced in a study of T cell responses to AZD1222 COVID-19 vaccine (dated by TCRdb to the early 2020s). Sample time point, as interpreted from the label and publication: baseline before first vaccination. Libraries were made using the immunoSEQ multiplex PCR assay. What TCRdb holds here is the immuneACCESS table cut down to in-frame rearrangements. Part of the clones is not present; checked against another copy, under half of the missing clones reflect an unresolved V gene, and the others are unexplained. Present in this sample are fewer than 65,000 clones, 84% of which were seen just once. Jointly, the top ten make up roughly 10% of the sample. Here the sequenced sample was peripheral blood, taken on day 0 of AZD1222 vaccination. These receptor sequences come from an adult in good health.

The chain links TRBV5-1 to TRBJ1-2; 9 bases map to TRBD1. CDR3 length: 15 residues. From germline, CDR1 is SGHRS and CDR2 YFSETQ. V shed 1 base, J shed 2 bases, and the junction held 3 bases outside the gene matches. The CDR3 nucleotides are TGCGCCAGCAGCTTGTCCGGGACAGGGAACTATGGCTACACCTTC. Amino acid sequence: CASSLSGTGNYGYTF.

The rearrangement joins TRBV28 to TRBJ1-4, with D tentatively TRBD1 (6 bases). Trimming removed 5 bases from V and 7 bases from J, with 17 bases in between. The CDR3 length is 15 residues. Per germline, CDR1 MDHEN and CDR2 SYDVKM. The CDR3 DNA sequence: TGTGCCAGCAGTCTGCAGGCGACAGGATTTGAAAAACTGTTTTTT. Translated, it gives CASSLQATGFEKLFF.

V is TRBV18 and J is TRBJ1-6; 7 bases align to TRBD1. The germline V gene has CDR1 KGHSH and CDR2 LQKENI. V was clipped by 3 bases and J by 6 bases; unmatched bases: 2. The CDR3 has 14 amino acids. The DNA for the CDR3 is TGTGCCAGCTCACCGGACAGGAGTAATTCACCCCTCCACTTT. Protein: CASSPDRSNSPLHF.

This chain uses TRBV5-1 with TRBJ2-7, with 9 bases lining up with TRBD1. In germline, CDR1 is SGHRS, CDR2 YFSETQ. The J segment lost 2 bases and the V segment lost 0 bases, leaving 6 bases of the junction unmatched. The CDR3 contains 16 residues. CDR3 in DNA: TGCGCCAGCAGCTTGGGCTCGACAGGGGGAGCCTACGAGCAGTACTTC. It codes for CASSLGSTGGAYEQYF.

Here the CDR3 DNA reads TGTGCCAGCAGTTTACAGGGTGGCAATAGCAATCAGCCCCAGCATTTT. Translated: CASSLQGGNSNQPQHF. V is TRBV7-2 and J is TRBJ1-5; D possibly corresponds to TRBD1 (6 bases). Germline V gene sequence: CDR1 SGHTA, CDR2 FQGNSA. The CDR3 covers 16 residues. V was cut by 6 bases and J by 0 bases, with 15 bases left in between.

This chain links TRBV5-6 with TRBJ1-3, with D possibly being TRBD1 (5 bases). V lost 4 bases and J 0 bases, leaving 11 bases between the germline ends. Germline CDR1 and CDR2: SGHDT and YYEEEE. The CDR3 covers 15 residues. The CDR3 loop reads CASSLSGLSGNTIYF. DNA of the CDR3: TGTGCCAGCAGCCTGTCAGGGCTCTCTGGAAACACCATATATTTT.

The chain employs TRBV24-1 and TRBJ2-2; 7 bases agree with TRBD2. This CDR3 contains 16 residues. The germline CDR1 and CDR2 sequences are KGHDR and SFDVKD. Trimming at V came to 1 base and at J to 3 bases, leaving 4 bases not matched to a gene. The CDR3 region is CATSDLQAGDTGELFF. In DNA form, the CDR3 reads TGTGCCACCAGTGATTTACAGGCGGGAGACACCGGGGAGCTGTTTTTT.

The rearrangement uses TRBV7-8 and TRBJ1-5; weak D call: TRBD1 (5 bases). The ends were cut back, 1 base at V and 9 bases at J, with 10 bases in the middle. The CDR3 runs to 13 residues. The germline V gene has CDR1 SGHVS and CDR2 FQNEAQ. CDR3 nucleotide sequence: TGTGCCAGCAGCTTAGACAGGACCGCGCCCCAGCATTTT. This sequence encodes CASSLDRTAPQHF.

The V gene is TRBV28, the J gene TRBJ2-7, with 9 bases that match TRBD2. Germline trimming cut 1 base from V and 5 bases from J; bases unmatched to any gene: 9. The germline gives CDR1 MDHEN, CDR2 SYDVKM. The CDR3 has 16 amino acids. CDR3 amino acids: CASSLFRASGNHEQYF. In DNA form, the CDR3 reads TGTGCCAGCAGTTTATTTCGGGCTAGCGGGAACCACGAGCAGTACTTC. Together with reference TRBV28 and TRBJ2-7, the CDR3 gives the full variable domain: DVKVTQSSRYLVKRTGEKVFLECVQDMDHENMFWYRQDPGLGLRLIYFSYDVKMKEKGDIPEGYSVSREKKERFSLILESASTNQTSMYLCASSLFRASGNHEQYFGPGTRLTVT.

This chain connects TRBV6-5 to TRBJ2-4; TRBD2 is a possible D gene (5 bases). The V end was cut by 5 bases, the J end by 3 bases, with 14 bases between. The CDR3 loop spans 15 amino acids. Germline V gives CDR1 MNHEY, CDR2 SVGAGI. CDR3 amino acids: CASSPEGSGKNIQYF. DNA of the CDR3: TGTGCCAGCAGTCCAGAGGGTAGTGGCAAAAACATTCAGTACTTC.

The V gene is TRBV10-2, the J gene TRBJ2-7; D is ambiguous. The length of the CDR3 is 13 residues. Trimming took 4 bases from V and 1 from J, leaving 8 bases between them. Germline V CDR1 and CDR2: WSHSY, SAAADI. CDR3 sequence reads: CASSGRESYEQYF. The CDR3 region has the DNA TGCGCCAGCAGTGGCCGAGAGTCCTACGAGCAGTACTTC.

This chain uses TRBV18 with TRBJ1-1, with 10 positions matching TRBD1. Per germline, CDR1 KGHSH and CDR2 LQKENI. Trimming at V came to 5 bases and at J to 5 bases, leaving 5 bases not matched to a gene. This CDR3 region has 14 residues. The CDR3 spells CASSARDRGTEAFF. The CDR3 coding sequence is TGTGCCAGCTCAGCTCGGGACAGGGGAACTGAAGCTTTCTTT.

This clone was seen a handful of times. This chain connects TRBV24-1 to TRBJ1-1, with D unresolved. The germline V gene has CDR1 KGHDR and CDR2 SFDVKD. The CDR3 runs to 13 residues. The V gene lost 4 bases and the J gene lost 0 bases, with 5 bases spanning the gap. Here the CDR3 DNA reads TGTGCCACCAGTGACAGCCTGAACACTGAAGCTTTCTTT. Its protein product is CATSDSLNTEAFF.

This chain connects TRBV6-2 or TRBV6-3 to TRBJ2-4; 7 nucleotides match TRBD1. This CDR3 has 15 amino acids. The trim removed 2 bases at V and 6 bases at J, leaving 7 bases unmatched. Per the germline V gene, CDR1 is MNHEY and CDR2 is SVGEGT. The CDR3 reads CASSYRDSGRNIQYF. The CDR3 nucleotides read TGTGCCAGCAGTTACCGGGACAGTGGGAGAAACATTCAGTACTTC.

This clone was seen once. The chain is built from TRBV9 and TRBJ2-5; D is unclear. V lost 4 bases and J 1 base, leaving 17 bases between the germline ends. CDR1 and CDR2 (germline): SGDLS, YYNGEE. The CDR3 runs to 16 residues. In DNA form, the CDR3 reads TGTGCCAGCAGCCCTGTCCCTATGCGGCTCCAAGAGACCCAGTACTTC. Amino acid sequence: CASSPVPMRLQETQYF.

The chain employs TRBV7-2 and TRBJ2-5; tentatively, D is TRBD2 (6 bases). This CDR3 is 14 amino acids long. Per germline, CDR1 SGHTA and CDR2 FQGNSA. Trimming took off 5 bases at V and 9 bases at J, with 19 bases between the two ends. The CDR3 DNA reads TGTGCCAGCAGCACCACTAGGAGGGCGGTGGCCCAGTACTTC. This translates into CASSTTRRAVAQYF.

CDR3 amino acids: CATKAGRGEQYF. The CDR3 DNA follows: TGTGCCACCAAAGCCGGGAGAGGGGAGCAGTACTTC. V and J are TRBV10-3 and TRBJ2-7, with D tentatively TRBD2 (6 bases). Germline assignment: CDR1 ENHRY and CDR2 SYGVKD. V dropped 10 bases and J dropped 7 bases, with 17 bases sitting between them. This CDR3 is built from 12 residues.

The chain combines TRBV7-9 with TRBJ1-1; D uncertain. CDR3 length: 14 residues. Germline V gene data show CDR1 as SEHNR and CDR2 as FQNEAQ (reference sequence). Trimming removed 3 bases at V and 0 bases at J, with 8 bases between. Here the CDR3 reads CASSFASMNTEAFF. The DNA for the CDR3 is TGTGCCAGCAGCTTCGCCAGCATGAACACTGAAGCTTTCTTT.

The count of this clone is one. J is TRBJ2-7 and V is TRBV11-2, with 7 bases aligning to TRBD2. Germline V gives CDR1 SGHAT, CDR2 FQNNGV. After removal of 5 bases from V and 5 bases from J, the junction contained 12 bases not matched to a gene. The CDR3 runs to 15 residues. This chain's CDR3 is CASSSWLGTTDEQYF. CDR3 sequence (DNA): TGTGCCAGCAGCAGTTGGCTCGGGACTACCGACGAGCAGTACTTC.

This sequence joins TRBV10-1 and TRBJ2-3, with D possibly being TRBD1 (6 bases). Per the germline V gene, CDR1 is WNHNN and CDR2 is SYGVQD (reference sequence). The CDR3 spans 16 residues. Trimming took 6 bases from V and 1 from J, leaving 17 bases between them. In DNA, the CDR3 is TGCGCCAGCAGCCCAGGCCAGGGGATGGGCACAGATACGCAGTATTTT. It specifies CASSPGQGMGTDTQYF.

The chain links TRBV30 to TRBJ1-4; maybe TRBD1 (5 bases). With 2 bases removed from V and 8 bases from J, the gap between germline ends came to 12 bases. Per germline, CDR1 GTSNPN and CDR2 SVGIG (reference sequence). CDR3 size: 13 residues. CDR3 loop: CAWSKGTAEKLFF. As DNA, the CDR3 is TGTGCCTGGAGTAAAGGGACGGCCGAAAAACTGTTTTTT.

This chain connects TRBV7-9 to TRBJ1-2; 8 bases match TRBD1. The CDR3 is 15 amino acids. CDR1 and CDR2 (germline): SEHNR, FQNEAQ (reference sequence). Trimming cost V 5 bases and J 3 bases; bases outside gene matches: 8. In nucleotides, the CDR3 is TGTGCCAGCAGCACTCCACAGGGGGACTACTATGGCTACACCTTC. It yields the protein CASSTPQGDYYGYTF.